What follows are 11 T cell receptor beta chains derived from one specimen sequenced in a study of blood T cell repertoires in COVID-19. The repertoire was sequenced with immunoSEQ multiplex PCR; TCRdb's copy has only in-frame clones and lacks some. The sample records about 41,000 clones, 80% to 90% being singletons. The sequencing sample was made of peripheral blood. The source of these receptors is an elderly woman with active or convalescent COVID-19.

The chain has TRBV7-9 and TRBJ2-7; no definite D call. The V and J ends lost 6 bases and 5 bases respectively, with 14 bases between them. This CDR3 spans 13 amino acids. CDR1 is SEHNR and CDR2 is FQNEAQ in the germline V gene (reference sequence). The CDR3 sequence: CASSPTYLDEQYF. CDR3 DNA: TGTGCCAGCAGTCCCACCTACCTGGACGAGCAGTACTTC.

The V and J genes are TRBV7-3 and TRBJ2-5; no clear D gene. Germline V lookup: CDR1 SGHTA, CDR2 FQGTGA. V lost 1 base and J 4 bases, leaving 7 bases between the germline ends. This CDR3 is 13 amino acids long. The CDR3 DNA sequence: TGTGCCAGCAGCTTAAGTCCCAGAGAGACCCAGTACTTC. Translation: CASSLSPRETQYF.

The chain carries TRBV5-6 and TRBJ1-5, with 9 positions matching TRBD1. The germline V gene has CDR1 SGHDT and CDR2 YYEEEE. This CDR3 region has 13 residues. J lost 9 bases, V lost 4 bases, and 5 bases had no gene match. CDR3 in DNA: TGTGCCAGCAGCACCGGGACAGGGTCGCCCCAGCATTTT. Translating gives CASSTGTGSPQHF. The full variable domain, its missing parts supplied by reference TRBV5-6 and TRBJ1-5, is DAGVTQSPTHLIKTRGQQVTLRCSPKSGHDTVSWYQQALGQGPQFIFQYYEEEERQRGNFPDRFSGHQFPNYSSELNVNALLLGDSALYLCASSTGTGSPQHFGDGTRLSIL.

The chain carries TRBV4-2 and TRBJ1-2; D remains ambiguous. V lost 0 bases, J lost 6 bases, and 14 bases lay in between. The CDR3 has 15 residues. CDR1 is LGHNA, CDR2 YNFKEQ, per germline. CDR3 sequence reads: CASSQEAPSVNGYTF. The CDR3 coding sequence is TGTGCCAGCAGCCAAGAGGCCCCCAGTGTGAATGGCTACACCTTC.

This clone was counted a few times. This chain links TRBV5-8 with TRBJ1-1; maybe TRBD1 (5 bases). Germline CDR1 SGHTS, CDR2 YDEGEE. V was cut by 4 bases and J by 6 bases, with 19 bases left in between. The CDR3 sequence is 15 residues long. The DNA of the CDR3 is TGTGCCAGCAGCCGATTCAGGGTGAGGGAGGCTGAAGCTTTCTTT. Translation: CASSRFRVREAEAFF.

This chain joins TRBV7-2 and TRBJ2-5, with a possible D match to TRBD2 (6 bases). The CDR3 spans 15 residues. Germline CDR1 reads SGHTA; CDR2 reads FQGNSA. Trimming took off 3 bases at V and 5 bases at J, with 16 bases between the two ends. CDR3 sequence: CASSFGSRVLETQYF. In DNA form, the CDR3 reads TGTGCCAGCAGCTTCGGGAGCCGGGTACTGGAGACCCAGTACTTC.

The V and J genes are TRBV2 and TRBJ2-1; D is possibly TRBD2 (5 bases). The CDR3 consists of 14 residues. Germline V gives CDR1 SNHLY, CDR2 FYNNEI. Trimming left V 4 bases short and J 6 bases short, with 13 bases between. CDR3 sequence (DNA): TGTGCCAGCAGTGTATCGAGCGGAGCCAATGAGCAGTTCTTC. Amino acids: CASSVSSGANEQFF. The complete variable domain, with remaining parts taken from reference TRBV2 and TRBJ2-1, reads EPEVTQTPSHQVTQMGQEVILRCVPISNHLYFYWYRQILGQKVEFLVSFYNNEISEKSEIFDDQFSVERPDGSNFTLKIRSTKLEDSAMYFCASSVSSGANEQFFGPGTRLTVL.

The V and J genes are TRBV29-1 and TRBJ1-1; weak D call: TRBD1 (5 bases). Germline V CDR1 and CDR2: SQVTM, ANQGSEA. The V end was cut by 5 bases, the J end by 8 bases, with 18 bases between. The CDR3 covers 13 residues. CDR3 protein: CSVREAGRGEAFF. The CDR3, as DNA: TGCAGCGTTCGAGAGGCCGGGCGGGGCGAAGCTTTCTTT. Complete variable domain (other parts from reference TRBV29-1 and TRBJ1-1): SAVISQKPSRDICQRGTSLTIQCQVDSQVTMMFWYRQQPGQSLTLIATANQGSEATYESGFVIDKFPISRPNLTFSTLTVSNMSPEDSSIYLCSVREAGRGEAFFGQGTRLTVV.

The chain combines TRBV6-6 with TRBJ1-5; D unclear. The germline V gene encodes CDR1 MNHNY and CDR2 SVGAGI (reference sequence). The CDR3 is 15 amino acids. With 8 bases removed from V and 1 base from J, the gap between germline ends came to 15 bases. The DNA of the CDR3 is TGTGCCAGCGGAGGCCTGACGGCGAGCAATCAGCCCCAGCATTTT. It translates to CASGGLTASNQPQHF.

The CDR3 DNA reads as TGTGCCAGCAGTCCGCAAGGGACAGGGAAGGCGGGTGAGCAGTTCTTC. Its translation: CASSPQGTGKAGEQFF. The V gene is TRBV28, the J gene TRBJ2-1; 9 bases line up with TRBD1. Per germline, CDR1 MDHEN and CDR2 SYDVKM. With 5 bases clipped from V and 9 bases from J, the junction kept 14 bases outside the gene matches. The CDR3 sequence is 16 residues long.

This clone has just one count. The chain recombines TRBV2 with TRBJ1-5; 7 nucleotides line up with TRBD1. With V trimmed by 2 bases and J by 7 bases, 11 bases remained unmatched. The CDR3 runs to 16 residues. Per the germline V gene, CDR1 is SNHLY and CDR2 is FYNNEI. This CDR3 reads CASSENRQGTIQPQHF. CDR3 nucleotide sequence: TGTGCCAGCAGTGAAAATCGACAGGGTACCATCCAGCCCCAGCATTTT.